This T cell receptor (beta chain) comes out of a study of blood T cell repertoires in COVID-19. Only in-frame clones appear in the TCRdb table, and some are missing; sequencing was by immunoSEQ multiplex PCR. The sample yields over 200,000 clones, over 80% seen once. No more than 2 weeks before study entry, exposed participants had met a case of COVID-19. Germline trimming cut 5 bases from V and 2 bases from J; bases unmatched to any gene: 10. The CDR3 covers 16 residues. Germline V CDR1 and CDR2: SEHNR, FQNEAQ (reference sequence). The count of this clone is one. The specimen sequenced was PBMCs or T cells enriched from blood (not recorded which). This chain connects TRBV7-9 to TRBJ2-3; TRBD1 matches 7 bases. The TCR sequence derives from a woman under 40 who had been exposed to COVID-19. The CDR3, as DNA: TGTGCCAGCAGCCTGGGACAGCCACTTATCACAGATACGCAGTATTTT. Translated: CASSLGQPLITDTQYF.